The present entry profiles one T cell receptor (beta chain) with its context. This sample was taken from a study of blood T cell repertoires in COVID-19. Study background: COVID-19 samples collected from the United States, Italy and Spain covered acute and convalescent phases. In each case, the material was cDNA or gDNA derived from T cells, B-cell-depleted T cells, or PBMCs.

V was pared by 2 bases and J by 2 bases, with 3 bases of the junction left unmatched. Per the germline V gene, CDR1 is SGHRS and CDR2 is YFSETQ. This CDR3 is 15 amino acids long. Original handling: Counts of nucleated cells, estimated from reference gene primer amplification, were obtained. TCRdb keeps only in-frame clones here, not all; method: immunoSEQ multiplex PCR. V and J calls and clone size are given by that table; D and trimming were obtained from the DNA. The sample has 150,000 to 180,000 clones, 65% to 90% seen once. The Seattle patients, enrolled during active infection, were followed longitudinally.

This sequence joins TRBV5-1 and TRBJ2-2, with 7 bases lining up with TRBD2. The sample taken for sequencing was peripheral blood. The TCR originated in a woman aged 55-70 years with COVID-19, enrolled during active disease. This CDR3 is CASSLSGGNTGELFF. In DNA, the CDR3 is TGCGCCAGCAGCTTATCGGGGGGAAACACCGGGGAGCTGTTTTTT.